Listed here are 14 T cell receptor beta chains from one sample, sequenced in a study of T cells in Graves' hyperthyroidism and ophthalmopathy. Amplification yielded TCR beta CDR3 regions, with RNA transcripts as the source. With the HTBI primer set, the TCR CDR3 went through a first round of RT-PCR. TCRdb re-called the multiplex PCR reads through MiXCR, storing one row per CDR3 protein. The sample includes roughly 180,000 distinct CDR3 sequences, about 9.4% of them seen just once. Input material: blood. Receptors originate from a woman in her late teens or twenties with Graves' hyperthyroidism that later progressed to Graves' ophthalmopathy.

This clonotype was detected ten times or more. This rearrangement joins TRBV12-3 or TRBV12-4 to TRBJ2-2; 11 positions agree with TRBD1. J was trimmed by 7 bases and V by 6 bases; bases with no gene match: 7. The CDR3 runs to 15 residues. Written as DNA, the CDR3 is TGTGCCAGCAGGCCCGGACAGGGGGCTTTCGGGGAGCTGTTTTTT. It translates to CASRPGQGAFGELFF.

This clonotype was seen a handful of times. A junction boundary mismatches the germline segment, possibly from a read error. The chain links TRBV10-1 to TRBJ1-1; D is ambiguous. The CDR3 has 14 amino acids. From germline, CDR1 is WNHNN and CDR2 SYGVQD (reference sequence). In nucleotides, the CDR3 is TGCGCCGGCAGTGACGGGGTAAAGGACACTGAAGCTTTCTTT. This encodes CAGSDGVKDTEAFF.

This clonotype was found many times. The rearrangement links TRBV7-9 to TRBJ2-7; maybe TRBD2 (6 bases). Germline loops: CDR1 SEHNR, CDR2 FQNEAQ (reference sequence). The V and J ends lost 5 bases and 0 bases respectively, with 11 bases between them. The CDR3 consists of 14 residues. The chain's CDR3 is CASSRGLLSYEQYF. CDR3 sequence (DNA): TGTGCCAGCAGCCGAGGACTACTCTCCTACGAGCAGTACTTC.

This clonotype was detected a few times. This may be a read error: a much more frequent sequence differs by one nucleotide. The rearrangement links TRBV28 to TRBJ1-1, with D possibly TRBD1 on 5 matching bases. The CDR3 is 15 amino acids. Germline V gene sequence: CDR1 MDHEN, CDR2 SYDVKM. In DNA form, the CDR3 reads TGTGCCAGCAGTTTATTGGGCAGGGAGAACACTGGAGCTTTCTTT. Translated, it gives CASSLLGRENTGAFF.

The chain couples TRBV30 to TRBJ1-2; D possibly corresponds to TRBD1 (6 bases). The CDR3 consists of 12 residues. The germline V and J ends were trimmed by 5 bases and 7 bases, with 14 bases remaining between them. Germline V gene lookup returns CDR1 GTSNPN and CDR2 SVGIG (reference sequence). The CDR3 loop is CAWGGPFGGYTF. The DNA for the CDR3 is TGTGCCTGGGGGGGGCCTTTCGGTGGCTACACCTTC.

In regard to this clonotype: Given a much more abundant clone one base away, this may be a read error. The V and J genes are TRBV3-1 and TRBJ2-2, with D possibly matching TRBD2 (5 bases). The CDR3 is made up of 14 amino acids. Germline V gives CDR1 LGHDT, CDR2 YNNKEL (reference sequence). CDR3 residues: CACSPRGNTGELFF. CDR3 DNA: TGTGCCTGCAGCCCTCGGGGGAACACCGGGGAGCTGTTTTTT.

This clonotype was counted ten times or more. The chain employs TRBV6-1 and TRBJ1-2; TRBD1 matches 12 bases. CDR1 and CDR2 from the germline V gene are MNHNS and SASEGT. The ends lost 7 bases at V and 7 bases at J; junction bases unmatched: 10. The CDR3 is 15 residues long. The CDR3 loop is CASKASGTGGFGYTF. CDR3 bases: TGTGCCAGCAAGGCCTCAGGGACAGGGGGCTTTGGCTACACCTTC.

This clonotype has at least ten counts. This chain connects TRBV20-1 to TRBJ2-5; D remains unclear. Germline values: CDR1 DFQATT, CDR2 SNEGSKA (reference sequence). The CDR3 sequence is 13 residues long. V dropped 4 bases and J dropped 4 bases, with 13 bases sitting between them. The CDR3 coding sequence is TGCAGTGCTACCGGCCGGGCAGGAGAGACCCAGTACTTC. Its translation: CSATGRAGETQYF.

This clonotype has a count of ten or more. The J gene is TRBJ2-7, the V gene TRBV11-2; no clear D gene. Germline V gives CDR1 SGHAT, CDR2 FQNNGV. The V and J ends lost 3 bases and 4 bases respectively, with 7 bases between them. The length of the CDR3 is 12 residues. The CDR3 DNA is TGTGCCAGCAGCTTTCGAGAGTACGAGCAGTACTTC. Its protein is CASSFREYEQYF.

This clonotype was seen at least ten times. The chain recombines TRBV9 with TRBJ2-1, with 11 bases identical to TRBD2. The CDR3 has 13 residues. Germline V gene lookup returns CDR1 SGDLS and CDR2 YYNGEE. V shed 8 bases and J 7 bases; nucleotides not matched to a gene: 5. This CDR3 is CASSTSGINEQFF. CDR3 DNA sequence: TGTGCCAGTTCGACTAGCGGGATAAATGAGCAGTTCTTC.

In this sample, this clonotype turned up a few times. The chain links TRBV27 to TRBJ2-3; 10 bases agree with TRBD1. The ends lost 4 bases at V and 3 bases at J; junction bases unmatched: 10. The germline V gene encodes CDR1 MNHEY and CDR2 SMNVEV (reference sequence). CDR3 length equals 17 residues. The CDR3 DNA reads TGTGCCAGCAGTTCGGGAGACAGGGGGCGGGGGACAGATACGCAGTATTTT. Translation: CASSSGDRGRGTDTQYF.

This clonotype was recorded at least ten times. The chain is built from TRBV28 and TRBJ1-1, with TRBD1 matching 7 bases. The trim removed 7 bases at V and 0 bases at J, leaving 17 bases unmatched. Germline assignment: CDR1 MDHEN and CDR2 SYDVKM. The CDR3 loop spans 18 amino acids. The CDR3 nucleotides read TGTGCCAGCACCCCGGGACAGCCCCTGAGTAAGATGAACACTGAAGCTTTCTTT. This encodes CASTPGQPLSKMNTEAFF.

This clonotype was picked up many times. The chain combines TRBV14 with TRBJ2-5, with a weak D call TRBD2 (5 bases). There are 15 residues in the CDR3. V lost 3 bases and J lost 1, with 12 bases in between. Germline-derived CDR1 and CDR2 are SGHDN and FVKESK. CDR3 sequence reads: CASSQLGKVQETQYF. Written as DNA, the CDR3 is TGTGCCAGCAGCCAGCTCGGGAAGGTCCAAGAGACCCAGTACTTC. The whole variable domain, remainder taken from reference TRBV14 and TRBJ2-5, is EAGVTQFPSHSVIEKGQTVTLRCDPISGHDNLYWYRRVMGKEIKFLLHFVKESKQDESGMPNNRFLAERTGGTYSTLKVQPAELEDSGVYFCASSQLGKVQETQYFGPGTRLLVL.

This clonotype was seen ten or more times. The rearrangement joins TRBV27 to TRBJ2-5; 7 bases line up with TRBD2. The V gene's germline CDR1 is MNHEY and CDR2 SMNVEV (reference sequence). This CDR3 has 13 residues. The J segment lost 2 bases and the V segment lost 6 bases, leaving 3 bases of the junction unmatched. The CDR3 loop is CASSGTMQETQYF. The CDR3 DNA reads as TGTGCCAGCAGCGGGACTATGCAAGAGACCCAGTACTTC.